This passage covers 9 T cell receptor beta chains from one sample sequenced in a study of control samples from healthy donors and cancer patients. The method was immunoSEQ multiplex PCR; TCRdb's version includes in-frame clones alone and lacks a portion of them. Of 90,000 to 150,000 clones in the sample, roughly 89% were seen once. Sequenced sample: blood. The receptors shown here come from a man under 40 in good health.

This clone was detected once. The chain joins TRBV7-9 to TRBJ1-1; 8 bases line up with TRBD1. J lost 1 base, V lost 5 bases, and 6 bases had no gene match. The CDR3 extends over 15 amino acids. From germline, CDR1 is SEHNR and CDR2 FQNEAQ (reference sequence). DNA for the CDR3: TGTGCCAGCAGCGCCTCCGGGACAGGGAACACTGAAGCTTTCTTT. It codes for CASSASGTGNTEAFF.

This clone is a singleton in its sample. The V and J genes are TRBV29-1 and TRBJ1-2; D gene unclear. Germline CDR1 and CDR2: SQVTM and ANQGSEA. This CDR3 region has 14 residues. The V and J ends lost 4 bases and 0 bases respectively, with 12 bases between them. CDR3 loop: CSVAGRVSNYGYTF. In DNA form, the CDR3 reads TGCAGCGTTGCTGGTAGGGTTTCTAACTATGGCTACACCTTC.

The chain is built from TRBV19 and TRBJ2-1; 8 bases line up with TRBD1. Germline trimming cut 5 bases from V and 2 bases from J; bases unmatched to any gene: 5. Germline assignment: CDR1 LNHDA and CDR2 SQIVND (reference sequence). This CDR3 spans 15 amino acids. CDR3 coding DNA: TGTGCCAGTAGTGACGGACAGGGTACCTACAATGAGCAGTTCTTC. This gives the protein CASSDGQGTYNEQFF.

This clone showed up just once. The chain links TRBV20-1 to TRBJ2-3; unclear D gene. V was trimmed by 4 bases and J by 4 bases, leaving 6 bases between them. Germline assignment: CDR1 DFQATT and CDR2 SNEGSKA (reference sequence). The CDR3 extends over 11 amino acids. CDR3 bases: TGCAGTGCTAAATTATCAGATACGCAGTATTTT. It codes for CSAKLSDTQYF.

The rearrangement links TRBV5-8 to TRBJ2-7; D gene ambiguous. CDR1 and CDR2 (germline): SGHTS, YDEGEE. CDR3 length: 14 residues. Deletions cut 3 bases from V and 5 bases from J, with 15 bases between. CDR3 nucleotides: TGTGCCAGCAGCTCGCGCGGAAACCAACACGAGCAGTACTTC. It codes for CASSSRGNQHEQYF.

This clone has just a few counts. The genes are TRBV6-6 and TRBJ1-1; D gene unclear. V shed 7 bases and J shed 7 bases, with 16 bases lying between them. Germline assignment: CDR1 MNHNY and CDR2 SVGAGI (reference sequence). The length of the CDR3 is 13 residues. For the CDR3, the DNA is TGTGCCAGCAACTTCGACGCCAGTCGTGAAGCTTTCTTT. Translation gives CASNFDASREAFF.

The chain uses TRBV3-1 (or the pseudogene TRBV3-2) and TRBJ2-2; 8 nucleotides align to TRBD1. This CDR3 comprises 16 residues. Germline lookup yields CDR1 LGHDT and CDR2 YNNKEL (reference sequence). With 5 bases clipped from V and 3 bases from J, the junction kept 8 bases outside the gene matches. CDR3 nucleotides: TGTGCCAGCAGCTCCCTAGGACAGGGTTACACCGGGGAGCTGTTTTTT. It codes for CASSSLGQGYTGELFF.

V gene TRBV5-6 combines with J gene TRBJ1-6, with 10 bases identical to TRBD1. V dropped 1 base and J dropped 11; count of bases not matched to a gene: 15. The germline V gene encodes CDR1 SGHDT and CDR2 YYEEEE. The CDR3 has 18 residues. CDR3 amino acids: CASSLRVRDRGRNAPLHF. The CDR3 DNA reads as TGTGCCAGCAGCTTGAGAGTGCGGGACAGGGGACGGAATGCACCCCTCCACTTT.

This chain uses TRBV6-6 with TRBJ1-5; no reliable D call. The V gene's germline CDR1 is MNHNY and CDR2 SVGAGI (reference sequence). The V gene lost 6 bases and the J gene lost 3 bases, with 3 bases spanning the gap. The CDR3 length is 11 residues. The CDR3 region is CASSNNQPQHF. CDR3 in DNA: TGTGCCAGCAGCAACAATCAGCCCCAGCATTTT.